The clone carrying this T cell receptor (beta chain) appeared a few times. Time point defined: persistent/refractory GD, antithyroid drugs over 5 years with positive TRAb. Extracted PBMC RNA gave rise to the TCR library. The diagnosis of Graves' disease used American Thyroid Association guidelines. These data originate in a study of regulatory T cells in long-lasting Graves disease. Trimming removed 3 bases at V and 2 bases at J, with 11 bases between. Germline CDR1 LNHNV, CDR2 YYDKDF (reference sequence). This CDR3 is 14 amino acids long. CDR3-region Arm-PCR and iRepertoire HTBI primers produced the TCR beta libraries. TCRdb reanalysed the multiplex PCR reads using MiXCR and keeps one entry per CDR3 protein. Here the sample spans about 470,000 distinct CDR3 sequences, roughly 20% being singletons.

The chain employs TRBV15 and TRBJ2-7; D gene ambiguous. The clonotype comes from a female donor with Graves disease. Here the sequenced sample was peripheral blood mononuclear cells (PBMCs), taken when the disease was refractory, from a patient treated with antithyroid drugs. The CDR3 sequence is CATSSWSSTYEQYF. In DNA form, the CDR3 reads TGTGCCACCAGCAGTTGGAGCAGTACCTACGAGCAGTACTTC. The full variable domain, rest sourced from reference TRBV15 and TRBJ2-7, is DAMVIQNPRYQVTQFGKPVTLSCSQTLNHNVMYWYQQKSSQAPKLLFHYYDKDFNNEADTPDNFQSRRPNTSFCFLDIRSPGLGDTAMYLCATSSWSSTYEQYFGPGTRLTVT.